This T cell receptor beta chain was sequenced for a study of T cells in Graves' hyperthyroidism and ophthalmopathy. The diagnoses drew upon clinical symptoms, serum thyroxine and TRAb, thyroid ultrasound and orbital computed tomography. Amplification targeted TCR beta CDR3 regions from RNA transcripts. The TCR CDR3 was amplified in a first-round RT-PCR using the HTBI primer set. Via MiXCR, TCRdb re-called the multiplex PCR reads, giving one row per CDR3 protein. The data contain about 640,000 distinct CDR3 sequences, around 21% of them singletons. The CDR3 has 13 residues. Germline-derived CDR1 and CDR2 are ENHRY and SYGVKD. Trimming shortened V by 4 bases and J by 0 bases, and 4 bases separated the two germline ends.

The origin of this receptor is a man aged 25 to 45 with Graves' ophthalmopathy. The sample was blood. The rearrangement joins TRBV10-3 to TRBJ1-5; D not resolved. The CDR3 DNA sequence: TGTGCCATCAGTGCCGCTAGCAATCAGCCCCAGCATTTT. Amino acid sequence: CAISAASNQPQHF.